This entry concerns a single T cell receptor beta chain. Its antigen is unknown. Using immunoSEQ multiplex PCR, the repertoire was profiled, and TCRdb retains in-frame clones only, with some absent. The sample shows 70,000 to 90,000 clones, 80% to 90% of them seen only once. The data derive from a study of T cell responses to AZD1222 COVID-19 vaccine. Study-wide points: Distributed over spike, vaccine-associated CD4 TCRs predominated at 160-218 and 743-854. Repertoires were obtained solely post-peak T cell response.

The receptor's source is an adult who received the AZD1222 COVID-19 vaccine. This material consisted of peripheral blood, taken 28 days after the second AZD1222 dose.

In DNA form, the CDR3 reads TGCGCCAGCAGCCGCTTCGGGACAGGGGTCTATGGCTACACCTTC. Its protein product is CASSRFGTGVYGYTF. V usage is TRBV4-3 and J usage is TRBJ1-2; 10 bases fit TRBD1. This CDR3 is 15 amino acids long. The V and J ends lost 4 bases and 4 bases, in that order; junction bases with no gene match: 6. Germline CDR1 and CDR2: LGHNA and YSLEER.